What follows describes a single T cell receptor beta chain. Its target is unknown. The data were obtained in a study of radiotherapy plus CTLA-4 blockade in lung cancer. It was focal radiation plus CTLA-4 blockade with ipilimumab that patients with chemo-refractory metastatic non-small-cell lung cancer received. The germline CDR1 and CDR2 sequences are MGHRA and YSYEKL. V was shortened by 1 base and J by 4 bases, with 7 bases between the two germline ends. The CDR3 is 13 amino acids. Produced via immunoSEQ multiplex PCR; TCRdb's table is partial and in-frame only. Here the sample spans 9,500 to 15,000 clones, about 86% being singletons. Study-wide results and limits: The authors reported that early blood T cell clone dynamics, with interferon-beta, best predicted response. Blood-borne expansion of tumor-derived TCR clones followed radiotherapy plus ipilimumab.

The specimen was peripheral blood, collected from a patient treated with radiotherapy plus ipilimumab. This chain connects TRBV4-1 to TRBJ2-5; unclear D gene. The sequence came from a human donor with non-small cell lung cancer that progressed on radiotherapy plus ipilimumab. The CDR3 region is CASSQGIGETQYF. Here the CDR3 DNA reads TGCGCCAGCAGCCAAGGAATCGGAGAGACCCAGTACTTC.